This entry features one T cell receptor (beta chain) sequence. Via MiXCR, TCRdb re-called the RT-PCR reads, giving one row per CDR3 protein. The table has around 700,000 distinct CDR3 sequences, 12% to 15% seen once. Trimming removed 5 bases from V and 1 base from J; junction bases left unmatched: 5. Germline V CDR1 and CDR2: SGHNT, YENEEA. The CDR3 is 14 amino acids. This chain joins TRBV11-3 and TRBJ2-7, with 7 bases matching TRBD1. The sequenced material came from memory CD4+ T cells from blood. This TCR derives from a female donor in good health, serving as a healthy control. CDR3 residues: CASSRDSISYEQYF. The CDR3 coding sequence is TGTGCCAGCAGCCGGGACAGCATATCCTACGAGCAGTACTTC. Drawing the rest from reference TRBV11-3 and TRBJ2-7, the complete variable domain is EAGVVQSPRYKIIEKKQPVAFWCNPISGHNTLYWYLQNLGQGPELLIRYENEEAVDDSQLPKDRFSAERLKGVDSTLKIQPAELGDSAVYLCASSRDSISYEQYFGPGTRLTVT.